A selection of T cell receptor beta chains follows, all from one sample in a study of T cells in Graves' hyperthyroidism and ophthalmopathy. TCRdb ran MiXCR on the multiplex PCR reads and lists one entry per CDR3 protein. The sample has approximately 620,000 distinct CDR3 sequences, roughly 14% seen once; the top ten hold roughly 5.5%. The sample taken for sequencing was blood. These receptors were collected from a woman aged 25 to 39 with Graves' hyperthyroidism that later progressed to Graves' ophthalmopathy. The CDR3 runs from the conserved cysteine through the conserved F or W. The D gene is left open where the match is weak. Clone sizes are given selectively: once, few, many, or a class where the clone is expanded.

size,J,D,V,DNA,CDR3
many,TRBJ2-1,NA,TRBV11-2,TGTGCCAGCAGCTTAGTCCCTAGTCCCAATGAGCAGTTCTTC,CASSLVPSPNEQFF
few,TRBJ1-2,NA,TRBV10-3,TGTGCCATCAGTGACGTGGACACTGTCTATGGCTACACCTTC,CAISDVDTVYGYTF
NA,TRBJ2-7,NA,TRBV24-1,TGTGCCACCAGTGATTGGCCGACCGAGCAGTACTTC,CATSDWPTEQYF
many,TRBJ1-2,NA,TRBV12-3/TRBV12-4,TGTGCCAGCAGCCCCGGGGTGAGACTCAACTATGGCTACACCTTC,CASSPGVRLNYGYTF
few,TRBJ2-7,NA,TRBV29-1,TGCAGCGTTTCAAGGGAAGGCTACGAGCAGTACTTC,CSVSREGYEQYF
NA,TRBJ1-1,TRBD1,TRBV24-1,TGTGCCACCAGTGATTCCCGACAGGGTAGTGAAGCTTTCTTT,CATSDSRQGSEAFF
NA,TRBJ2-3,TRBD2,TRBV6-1,TGTGCCAGCAGACGGACTAGCGGGAGGGCCGTGGTAGATACGCAGTATTTT,CASRRTSGRAVVDTQYF
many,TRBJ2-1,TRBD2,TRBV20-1,TGCAGTGCTAGAGAACTAGCGGGAGTCCCCTACAATGAGCAGTTCTTC,CSARELAGVPYNEQFF
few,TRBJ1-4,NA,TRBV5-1,TGCGCCAGCAGCCCTGGACTAGGGGGTACTAATGAAAAACTGTTTTTT,CASSPGLGGTNEKLFF
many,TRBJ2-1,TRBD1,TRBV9,TGTGCCAGCAGCCCCCAGTCCGGGACAGTCTACAATGAGCAGTTCTTC,CASSPQSGTVYNEQFF
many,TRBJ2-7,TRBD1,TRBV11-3,TGTGCCAGCAGCTCTGGGACAGTTGTTGGCGACGAGCAGTACTTC,CASSSGTVVGDEQYF
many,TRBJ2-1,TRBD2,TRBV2,TGTGCCAGCAGTGAATTGGCTAGCGGGGTCAATGAGCAGTTCTTC,CASSELASGVNEQFF
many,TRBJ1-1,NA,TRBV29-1,TGCAGCGTCGGAGGGACAACTGAAGCTTTCTTT,CSVGGTTEAFF
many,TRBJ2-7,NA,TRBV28,TGTGCCAGCAGTTTAAACCGGAAAGCAAAGGGAAGCTACGAGCAGTACTTC,CASSLNRKAKGSYEQYF
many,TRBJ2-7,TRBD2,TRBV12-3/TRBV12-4,TGTGCCAGCAGACCAGCCAGCGGGAGAACGTACGAGCAGTACTTC,CASRPASGRTYEQYF
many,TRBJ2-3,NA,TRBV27,TGTGCCAGCACCGGCAGGGTCGCAGATACGCAGTATTTT,CASTGRVADTQYF
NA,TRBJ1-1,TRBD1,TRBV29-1,TGCAGCGTTGCACTACTTACAGGGGACACTGAAGCTTTCTTT,CSVALLTGDTEAFF
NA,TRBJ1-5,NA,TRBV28,TGTGCCAGCAGTTTAATCCAGGGTGGGGGTTGGCCCCAGCATTTT,CASSLIQGGGWPQHF
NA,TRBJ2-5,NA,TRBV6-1,TGTGCCAGCAGTAGGACGGAAAAAGAGACCCAGTACTTC,CASSRTEKETQYF
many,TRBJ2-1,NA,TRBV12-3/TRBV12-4,TGTGCCAGCAGTTTCACAGCATACAATGAGCAGTTCTTC,CASSFTAYNEQFF
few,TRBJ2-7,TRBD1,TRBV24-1,TGTGCCACCCCTCGAAAGGGGGCCTCCTACGAGCAGTACTTC,CATPRKGASYEQYF
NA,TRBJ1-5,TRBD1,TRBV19,TGTGCCAGGACCAGGGGACAGGGGAATCAGCCCCAGCATTTT,CARTRGQGNQPQHF
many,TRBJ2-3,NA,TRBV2,TGTGCCAGCAGTGAAATGGATACGCAGTATTTT,CASSEMDTQYF
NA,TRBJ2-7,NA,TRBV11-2,NA,CASSFYICSAPRQGAGYEQYF
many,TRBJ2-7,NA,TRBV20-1,TGCAGTGCTGGACCCGCCGGGGTTACCTACGAGCAGTACTTC,CSAGPAGVTYEQYF
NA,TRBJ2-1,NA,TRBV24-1,TGTGCCACCAGTGACCCTTCGGACAGAAAGAATGAGCAGTTCTTC,CATSDPSDRKNEQFF
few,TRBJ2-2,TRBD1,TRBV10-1,TGCGCCAGCAGCGCCGACAGGGGTGAGACCGGGGAGCTGTTTTTT,CASSADRGETGELFF
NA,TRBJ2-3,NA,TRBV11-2,TGTGCCAGCAGCTTAGATTCTAGACCTTTCACAGATACGCAGTATTTT,CASSLDSRPFTDTQYF
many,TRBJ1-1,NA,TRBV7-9,TGTGCCAGCAGCTTTGGAGGGAGATGGAACACTGAAGCTTTCTTT,CASSFGGRWNTEAFF
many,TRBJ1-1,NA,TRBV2,TGTGCCAGCAGGGGGCTACTGAACACTGAAGCTTTCTTT,CASRGLLNTEAFF
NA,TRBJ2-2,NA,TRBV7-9,TGTGCCAGCACGGTGGGACTGGGGACAATGTCGACCGGGGAGCTGTTTTTT,CASTVGLGTMSTGELFF
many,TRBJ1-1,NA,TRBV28,TGTGCCAGCAGGACAGTCCAGAACACTGAAGCTTTCTTT,CASRTVQNTEAFF
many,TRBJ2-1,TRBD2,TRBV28,TGTGCCAGCAGTGTCGCCGGGACTAGCGGGAACAATGAGCAGTTCTTC,CASSVAGTSGNNEQFF
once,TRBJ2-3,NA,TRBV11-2,TGTGCCAGCAGCTTACAACGGACCACAGATACTCAGTGTTTT,CASSLQRTTDTQCF
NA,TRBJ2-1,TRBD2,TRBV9,TGTGCCAGCAGCGTAGAGAGCGGGAGGTTGAATGAGCAGTTCTTC,CASSVESGRLNEQFF
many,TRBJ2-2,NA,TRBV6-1,TGTGCCAGCCGAGAATCGGGGCCCACCGGGGAGCTGTTTTTT,CASRESGPTGELFF
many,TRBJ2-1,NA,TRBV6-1,TGTGCCAGCAGTTCCCGACGAACGTGGAATGAGCAGTTCTTC,CASSSRRTWNEQFF
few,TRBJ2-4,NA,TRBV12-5,TGTGCTAGTGGTTTAGATCTCGGGGGTCACTACTTC,CASGLDLGGHYF
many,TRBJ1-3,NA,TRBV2,TGTGCCAGCAGTGAAAAGGGCCTTCCCCCTGGAAACACCATATATTTT,CASSEKGLPPGNTIYF
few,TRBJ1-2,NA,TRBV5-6,TGTGCCAGCAGCCAGCGAATCTTTGGAGCTAACTATGGCTACACCTTC,CASSQRIFGANYGYTF
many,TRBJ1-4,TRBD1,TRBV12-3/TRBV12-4,TGTGCCAGCAGTCGGACAGGAGTAAATGAAAAACTGTTTTTT,CASSRTGVNEKLFF
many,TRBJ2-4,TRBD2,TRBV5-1,TGCGCCAGCAGCTTGGGGACTAGCGACATTCAGTACTTC,CASSLGTSDIQYF
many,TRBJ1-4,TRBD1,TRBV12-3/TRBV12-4,TGTGCCAGCAGTTTGTATCCCACAGGGGTGGCTGAAAAACTGTTTTTT,CASSLYPTGVAEKLFF
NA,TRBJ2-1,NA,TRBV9,TGTGCCAGCAGCGCCGGGTTCTTC,CASSAGFF
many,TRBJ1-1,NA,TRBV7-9,TGTGCCAGCAGCTCCAGCGCAGGGAGAAGAGAAGCTTTCTTT,CASSSSAGRREAFF
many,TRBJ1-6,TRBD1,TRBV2,TGTGCCAGTGACAGGGCCGGAGGTTCACCCCTCCACTTT,CASDRAGGSPLHF
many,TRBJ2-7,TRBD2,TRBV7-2,TGTGCCAGCAGCTTACAAGGCGGGAGTGACGAGCAGTACTTC,CASSLQGGSDEQYF
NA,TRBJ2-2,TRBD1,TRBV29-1,TGCAGCGTTGGACAGGGTAGGACCGGGGAGCTGTTTTTT,CSVGQGRTGELFF
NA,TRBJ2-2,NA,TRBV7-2,TGTGCCAGCAGCTTACGGTGGGACTTGAACACCGGGGAGCTGTTTTTT,CASSLRWDLNTGELFF
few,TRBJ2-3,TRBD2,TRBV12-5,TGTGCTAGTGGTTTGGGGACTAGCGGGAGTGATACGCAGTATTTT,CASGLGTSGSDTQYF
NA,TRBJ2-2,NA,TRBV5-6,TGTGCCAGCAGCTTTGGGGGCCACACCGGGGAGCTGTTTTTT,CASSFGGHTGELFF
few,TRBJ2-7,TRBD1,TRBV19,TGTGCCAGTAGTAAGACGGGACAGGGGGCGGGCGAGCAGTACTTC,CASSKTGQGAGEQYF
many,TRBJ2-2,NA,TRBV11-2,TGTGCCAGCAGCTTAGAATTGGAGGGGGAGCGGGAGCTGTTTTTT,CASSLELEGERELFF